The rows below give T cell receptor beta chains drawn from one sample of a study of identical twins. TCRdb reprocessed the 5' RACE reads via MiXCR and lists one record per CDR3 protein. The data contain 750,000 to 950,000 distinct CDR3 sequences, more than 9% of them seen just once; the ten biggest clones take up about 1.5%. The same sample was also studied in work on yellow fever vaccine responses in identical twins.

Material for sequencing was PBMCs. Receptors originate from a woman aged 18-29 years in good health. Both conserved end residues are trimmed from each CDR3.

V: TRBV28
CDR3: ASSPLRRMLNTEAF

V: TRBV5-4
CDR3: ASTPPGGELF

V: TRBV7-6
CDR3: ASSSQESKNTGELF

V: TRBV15
CDR3: ATSRVQELNTEAF

V: TRBV10-3
CDR3: AISEGGSVGTEAF

V: TRBV5-1
CDR3: ASSLYGTTSGEQF

V: TRBV5-1
CDR3: ASSLEGGTFSYNEQF

V: TRBV3-1
CDR3: ASSQPASGYT

V: TRBV6-5
CDR3: ASSYSGQGEAQY

V: TRBV5-1
CDR3: ASSLGLLARTDEQF

V: TRBV20-1
CDR3: SAARSGGSETQY

V: TRBV5-1
CDR3: ASSSQQGAGELF

V: TRBV25-1
CDR3: ASSNYQGPGAEAF

V: TRBV12-3/TRBV12-4
CDR3: ASSKPGLAGGHEQF

V: TRBV27
CDR3: ASSSYAGLNTEAF

V: TRBV5-1
CDR3: ASGKGGTLNEKLF

V: TRBV29-1
CDR3: SVGHTYEQY